The 2 T cell receptor beta chains listed next were all sequenced from one sample in a study of control samples from healthy donors and cancer patients. Measured with immunoSEQ multiplex PCR; TCRdb has only the in-frame clones, and not every one. The sample lists 150,000 to 200,000 clones; over 85% were seen once. The specimen sequenced was blood. All receptors derive from a man aged 30 to 39 in good health.

The J gene is TRBJ1-5, the V gene TRBV2; D gene unclear. V was trimmed by 10 bases and J by 0 bases, leaving 19 bases between them. The CDR3 loop spans 16 amino acids. Germline CDR1 reads SNHLY; CDR2 reads FYNNEI. CDR3 region: CAIPQETRYSNQPQHF. The CDR3 nucleotides read TGTGCCATACCTCAAGAGACACGGTATAGCAATCAGCCCCAGCATTTT.

The genes are TRBV7-2 and TRBJ2-5; D gene unclear. In germline, CDR1 is SGHTA, CDR2 FQGNSA. The V and J ends lost 3 bases and 5 bases respectively, with 16 bases between them. The CDR3 totals 15 residues. As DNA, the CDR3 is TGTGCCAGCAGCTTCCAGGCTGGCCCTCGGGAGACCCAGTACTTC. This encodes CASSFQAGPRETQYF.